These T cell receptor beta chains were read from a single sample in a study of post-analysis software for immune sequencing data. MiXCR was run by TCRdb on the PCR reads, yielding one entry per CDR3 protein. The data show hundreds of thousands of distinct CDR3 sequences, with roughly two fifths seen just once and 1.7% held by the top ten. Sequences were obtained from blood. These receptors originate from a girl between 10 and 17 years old with multiple sclerosis. CDR3s leave out the opening cysteine and the closing phenylalanine or tryptophan. Fields, in order: clone size, J gene, V gene, CDR3 protein. Not all rows give a size; the values are once, few, many and, for expanded clones, a class.

abundance: .
j_gene: TRBJ2-7
v_gene: TRBV19
CDR3aa: ASSRGGRHEQY

abundance: .
j_gene: TRBJ2-1
v_gene: TRBV7-8
CDR3aa: ASSRKLGLSFNEQF

abundance: few
j_gene: TRBJ2-5
v_gene: TRBV4-1
CDR3aa: ASSQDWTSEETQY

abundance: .
j_gene: .
v_gene: TRBV7-8
CDR3aa: ASSPTVLPTLYEQY

abundance: .
j_gene: TRBJ2-7
v_gene: TRBV6-5
CDR3aa: ASRFSGGDYEQY

abundance: .
j_gene: TRBJ1-1
v_gene: TRBV7-2
CDR3aa: ASSHVLANTEAF

abundance: .
j_gene: TRBJ2-1
v_gene: TRBV5-1
CDR3aa: ASSRGLAGLDEQF

abundance: .
j_gene: TRBJ2-7
v_gene: TRBV12-3/TRBV12-4
CDR3aa: ASTRSGSRYEQY

abundance: few
j_gene: TRBJ2-7
v_gene: TRBV7-2
CDR3aa: ASSRNTYEQY

abundance: .
j_gene: TRBJ1-4
v_gene: TRBV6-5
CDR3aa: ASGRGPSVEKLF

abundance: .
j_gene: TRBJ1-1
v_gene: TRBV30
CDR3aa: AWSVQGARTEAF

abundance: .
j_gene: TRBJ1-5
v_gene: TRBV5-1
CDR3aa: ASSLAAGRLQH

abundance: .
j_gene: TRBJ1-2
v_gene: TRBV19
CDR3aa: ASSVSIPGLTGLYGYT

abundance: .
j_gene: TRBJ2-7
v_gene: TRBV5-1
CDR3aa: ASSPWTIYEQY

abundance: .
j_gene: TRBJ2-7
v_gene: TRBV7-7
CDR3aa: VSSLEESSYEQY

abundance: .
j_gene: TRBJ2-1
v_gene: TRBV2
CDR3aa: ASSEAFDEQF

abundance: few
j_gene: TRBJ1-4
v_gene: TRBV4-1
CDR3aa: ASSQGYRPLTEKLF

abundance: .
j_gene: TRBJ2-7
v_gene: TRBV7-2
CDR3aa: ASSGSLAGGSPSLYEQY

abundance: .
j_gene: TRBJ2-7
v_gene: TRBV12-3/TRBV12-4
CDR3aa: ASSVTSGSSYEQY

abundance: .
j_gene: .
v_gene: TRBV7-9
CDR3aa: ASSLAGTGIKTQY

abundance: few
j_gene: TRBJ2-2
v_gene: TRBV12-3/TRBV12-4
CDR3aa: ASSPAATGITGELF

abundance: .
j_gene: TRBJ1-2
v_gene: TRBV10-3
CDR3aa: AISESTARDGYT

abundance: .
j_gene: TRBJ1-2
v_gene: TRBV6-6
CDR3aa: ASRRQSIYGYT

abundance: once
j_gene: TRBJ1-4
v_gene: TRBV15
CDR3aa: ATSRWTTGEKLF

abundance: few
j_gene: TRBJ2-7
v_gene: TRBV12-3/TRBV12-4
CDR3aa: ASSSQRVSYEQY

abundance: few
j_gene: TRBJ2-7
v_gene: TRBV7-9
CDR3aa: ASSLIQDPYEQY

abundance: .
j_gene: TRBJ2-1
v_gene: TRBV5-1
CDR3aa: ASSPTGGSRI

abundance: once
j_gene: TRBJ2-3
v_gene: TRBV7-2
CDR3aa: ASSSLGLAGGPPDTQY

abundance: few
j_gene: TRBJ2-3
v_gene: TRBV7-3
CDR3aa: ASSSFGDTQY

abundance: few
j_gene: TRBJ2-1
v_gene: TRBV5-1
CDR3aa: ASSFVLAGAVREQF

abundance: .
j_gene: .
v_gene: TRBV6-2/TRBV6-3
CDR3aa: ASRTIQDEQF

abundance: .
j_gene: TRBJ2-3
v_gene: TRBV5-1
CDR3aa: ASSAREGTDTQY

abundance: few
j_gene: TRBJ1-5
v_gene: TRBV10-3
CDR3aa: AISRTGDSNQPQH

abundance: few
j_gene: TRBJ2-6
v_gene: TRBV20-1
CDR3aa: SAYRGANVLT

abundance: .
j_gene: TRBJ2-1
v_gene: TRBV5-5
CDR3aa: ASSRGDVYRDQDEQF

abundance: many
j_gene: TRBJ2-7
v_gene: TRBV7-9
CDR3aa: AGAGTSYEQY

abundance: few
j_gene: TRBJ2-1
v_gene: TRBV7-2
CDR3aa: ASSWAVQGGEQF

abundance: .
j_gene: TRBJ1-2
v_gene: TRBV25-1
CDR3aa: ASSDQAGDPLYGYT

abundance: .
j_gene: TRBJ2-7
v_gene: TRBV7-9
CDR3aa: ASSLRDRGVYEQY

abundance: .
j_gene: TRBJ2-1
v_gene: TRBV5-1
CDR3aa: ASSPHFSYNEQF

abundance: .
j_gene: TRBJ1-2
v_gene: TRBV7-9
CDR3aa: ASSSRDGWRYT

abundance: .
j_gene: TRBJ2-7
v_gene: TRBV6-5
CDR3aa: ASRDDRVQGEQY

abundance: .
j_gene: TRBJ2-1
v_gene: TRBV5-1
CDR3aa: ASSLGSGGAHNEQF

abundance: few
j_gene: TRBJ2-3
v_gene: TRBV10-3
CDR3aa: AIAGTFTDTQY